This is a list of T cell receptor beta chains from one sample in a study of T cells after yellow fever vaccination. TCRdb independently ran MiXCR on the 5' RACE reads; one entry per CDR3 protein. The sample has 450,000 to 600,000 distinct CDR3 sequences, approximately 16% seen once. The sample consisted of PBMCs, taken 5 days after the first yellow fever vaccination. These receptors were obtained from a man aged 18 to 30 who received the YFV17D yellow fever vaccine. Each CDR3 is given with its conserved first and last residue. Each record gives: V gene, clone size, J gene, D gene, CDR3 DNA, CDR3 protein. D genes are given only for firm matches. Some rows have no size entry. The others give once, few or many, or a class for an expanded clone.

TRBV5-1,.,TRBJ2-1,TRBD1,TGCGCCAGCAGCTTTGGACAGGGCCGATCGCAGTTCTTC,CASSFGQGRSQFF
TRBV6-5,.,TRBJ2-4,.,TGTGCCAGCAGTTTAGGAGGGGGCACCAAAAACATTCAGTACTTC,CASSLGGGTKNIQYF
TRBV7-6,few,TRBJ2-7,TRBD1,TGTGCCAGCAGCTTAGGCGCCCCCTGGACAGGGGGCTACGAGCAGTACTTC,CASSLGAPWTGGYEQYF
TRBV30,.,TRBJ2-7,.,TGTGCCTGGAGCCGCGGGGCAGAGCAGTACTTC,CAWSRGAEQYF
TRBV30,.,TRBJ1-1,TRBD1,TGTGCCTGGTCCCGGGACAGGGCGACTGAAGCTTTCTTT,CAWSRDRATEAFF
TRBV6-1,.,TRBJ1-6,.,TGTGCCAGCACCTTAGGAGGGGAAGATTCACCCCTCCACTTT,CASTLGGEDSPLHF
TRBV2,.,TRBJ2-1,TRBD2,TGTGCCAGCAGCACAGCGGGGGTTTACAATGAGCAGTTCTTC,CASSTAGVYNEQFF
TRBV7-9,medium-sized,TRBJ2-5,.,TGTGCCAGCAGCTTAGTTGGGACGGAGACCCAGTACTTC,CASSLVGTETQYF
TRBV18,few,TRBJ2-3,.,TGTGCCAGCTCACCAGGGCGGGCGCAGTATTTT,CASSPGRAQYF
TRBV5-1,.,TRBJ1-1,TRBD1,TGCGCCAGCAGCTTTGACAGGGTAGAAGCTGAAGCTTTCTTT,CASSFDRVEAEAFF
TRBV5-1,few,TRBJ2-5,.,TGCGCCAGCCGCGACGTTGGGGGGGAGACCCAGTACTTC,CASRDVGGETQYF
TRBV20-1,few,TRBJ1-5,.,TGCAGTGCTAGAGTTAACGCGGGTAGCAATCAGCCCCAGCATTTT,CSARVNAGSNQPQHF
TRBV25-1,few,TRBJ2-1,TRBD2,TGTGCCAGCAGTTCAGCGGGGGGCCAGTCGACTTGGGCCGAGCAGTTCTTC,CASSSAGGQSTWAEQFF
TRBV4-1,few,TRBJ2-1,TRBD1,TGCGCCAGCAGTCAGACAGGGGAAAAGTATGAGCAGTTCTTC,CASSQTGEKYEQFF
TRBV11-2,many,TRBJ1-1,.,TGTGCCAGCAGCCAACACACTGAAGCTTTCTTT,CASSQHTEAFF
TRBV5-1,.,TRBJ1-4,TRBD1,TGCGCCAGCAGCTTGGGACAGACAGGGCAGAATGAAAAACTGTTTTTT,CASSLGQTGQNEKLFF
TRBV5-4,few,TRBJ2-5,.,TGTGCCAGCAGCTTATCAGGGGTAGACCAAGAGACCCAGTACTTC,CASSLSGVDQETQYF